This TCR beta chain came from a study of blood T cell repertoires in COVID-19. About the study: Whether acute or convalescent, the COVID-19 samples came from the United States, Italy and Spain. PBMCs, B-cell-depleted T cells, or T cells were the source of the cDNA or gDNA that made up the material.

Original handling: Amplified reference gene primers provided the basis for estimating nucleated cell counts. Method: immunoSEQ multiplex PCR; TCRdb's copy keeps in-frame clones and lacks some. The V and J calls and clone size are taken from that table; D and trimming were inferred from the DNA. The sample lists about 420,000 clones, 70% to 90% seen once, with 0.8% to 0.9% in the top ten. Those enrolled in Seattle joined during active infection and were followed longitudinally afterward. CDR1 and CDR2 (germline): SEHNR, FQNEAQ (reference sequence). Trimming took 5 bases from V and 8 from J, leaving 15 bases between them. The CDR3 covers 13 residues.

V is TRBV7-9 and J is TRBJ1-2; D may be TRBD1 (6 bases). The sequenced sample was peripheral blood. The receptor was isolated from a man aged 18 to 30 with COVID-19, enrolled during active disease. CDR3 nucleotide sequence: TGTGCCAGCAGCCCCGGGACACTTAACGGCTACACCTTC. This codes for CASSPGTLNGYTF.